This T cell receptor (beta chain) was identified during a study of siplizumab effects on memory and regulatory T cells (dated by TCRdb to between 2018 and 2021). Describing the broader study: The study looked at the effect of siplizumab, an anti-CD2 antibody, on alloreactive T-cell subsets in allogeneic mixed lymphocyte reactions made from human PBMCs. Paper-wide results and their limitations: Because sequences below about 10^-5 frequency were poorly captured, only a minor fraction of alloreactive clones could be mapped to unstimulated subsets. For roughly 75-95% of proliferating CD4+ or CD8+ clones, no naive or memory phenotype could be assigned. Siplizumab significantly reduced the cumulative frequency of alloreactive sequences traceable to unstimulated CD4+ memory T cells. Unstimulated naive T cells appeared more diverse than memory T cells, and naive cells seemed to contribute substantially to the alloresponse. Whether proliferating Tregs from siplizumab cultures actually had suppressive function was not functionally confirmed. In reactions with siplizumab, an average of 68.8% of mappable alloreactive CD4+ clones were Treg-derived, compared with 25% to 30% in control reactions.

Clipping removes 4 bases from V and 2 bases from J, with 5 as the unmatched junction base count. From cysteine to phenylalanine, the CDR3 is 15 amino acids long. Only the CDR3 DNA stays, 45 bases, in frame from base 1. Notes on this clone: Its antigen is not yet known. No base quality values were provided; no much bigger clone lies one nucleotide off.

Unstimulated CD4+ memory cells were also sequenced in three donor pairs, together with CD4+ naive, CD8+ TEMRA, CD8+ naive and CD8+ effector memory subsets. Sorted unstimulated T cells, along with proliferating T cells recovered from mixed lymphocyte reactions, underwent TCRbeta CDR3 sequencing. Fresh whole blood from around 11 HLA-typed healthy donors was used to isolate PBMCs. The protocol used for the library was the immunoSEQ multiplex PCR assay. Each sample had 80,000 to 100,000 TCR templates assayed by the deep sequencing platform. Genomic DNA extracted from sorted T cells was used for TCRbeta CDR3 sequencing. The study's own analysis went as follows. The R programming language was used for clonal analysis of TCRbeta CDR3 data. Comparing unstimulated samples against CFSE-low samples taken after the reaction was how alloreactive CD4+ and CD8+ clones were defined. Regulatory or non-regulatory origin was assigned to alloreactive CD4+ clones by matching of sequences to sorted unstimulated Treg and non-Treg repertoires. What TCRdb holds here is the immuneACCESS table cut down to in-frame rearrangements. Part of the clones is not present; checked against another copy, under half of the missing clones reflect an unresolved V gene, and the others are unexplained. The V and J calls and the clone size are those of that table, but D and trimming were determined from the DNA. In this sample the table shows 70,000 to 95,000 clones, over 95% of which occur a single time. The ten biggest clones cover around 0.031% of the sample.

The chain is assembled from TRBV5-3 and TRBJ1-2; 10 middle bases align to TRBD1. TRBV5-3 belongs to the ORF category, with a function that is uncertain. The TCR originated in a human donor in good health. The sample comprised naive CD4+ T cells sorted from blood. Sample cell subset or site, as interpreted from the label and publication: unstimulated naive T cells. The CDR3 sequence is CARSPRTGGNYGYTF. The nucleotide sequence is given as TGTGCCAGAAGCCCAAGGACAGGGGGAAACTATGGCTACACCTTC.